The 7 T cell receptor beta chains below all came from one sample that was sequenced in a study of blood T cell repertoires in COVID-19. Sequenced by immunoSEQ multiplex PCR; TCRdb stores in-frame clones only, minus some. The sample carries about 63,000 clones, more than 75% recorded once. Input material: peripheral blood. The receptors stem from a woman of 80 years or more with acute or convalescent COVID-19.

The chain links TRBV19 to TRBJ1-1, with 8 positions matching TRBD1. The V segment lost 5 bases and the J segment 1 base; nucleotides outside the gene matches: 6. CDR3 length: 15 amino acids. Germline CDR1 and CDR2: LNHDA and SQIVND (reference sequence). Here the CDR3 reads CASSPWTGRNTEAFF. CDR3 bases: TGTGCCAGTAGTCCGTGGACAGGGAGGAACACTGAAGCTTTCTTT.

The V and J genes are TRBV4-1 and TRBJ2-7, with D hard to call. Germline-derived CDR1 and CDR2 are MGHRA and YSYEKL. The CDR3 has 15 residues. Trimming cost V 0 bases and J 3 bases, with 12 bases left between them. CDR3 protein: CASSQEELVFYEQYF. CDR3 coding DNA: TGCGCCAGCAGCCAAGAAGAGCTAGTCTTCTACGAGCAGTACTTC.

This chain joins TRBV19 and TRBJ1-4; D is possibly TRBD1 (6 bases). Germline CDR1 LNHDA, CDR2 SQIVND (reference sequence). The CDR3 consists of 13 residues. Trimming removed 9 bases from V and 4 bases from J, with 12 bases in between. This CDR3 is CASRGHLNEKLFF. CDR3 nucleotides: TGTGCCAGCCGGGGACACCTTAATGAAAAACTGTTTTTT.

The chain links TRBV5-1 to TRBJ1-1; TRBD1 matches at 10 bases. The germline V gene has CDR1 SGHRS and CDR2 YFSETQ. CDR3 length equals 18 residues. J lost 0 bases, V lost 3 bases, and 11 bases had no gene match. The CDR3 nucleotides read TGCGCCAGCAGCTCTAGGACAGGGGGTAGTGCCATGAACACTGAAGCTTTCTTT. It translates to CASSSRTGGSAMNTEAFF.

This clone was detected only a few times. The chain links TRBV7-9 to TRBJ2-1, with D tentatively TRBD1 (6 bases). Germline V CDR1 and CDR2: SEHNR, FQNEAQ (reference sequence). Between the trimmed V and J ends, which lost 2 bases and 10 bases, there was a span of 21 bases. The length of the CDR3 is 16 residues. The CDR3 reads CASSLPPQGGVTEQFF. Written as DNA, the CDR3 is TGTGCCAGCAGCTTACCCCCACAGGGTGGGGTGACCGAGCAGTTCTTC.

This chain links TRBV24-1 with TRBJ2-7; TRBD2 matches at 12 bases. V was pared by 5 bases and J by 1 base, with 8 bases of the junction left unmatched. CDR1 is KGHDR and CDR2 is SFDVKD in the germline V gene. This CDR3 comprises 17 residues. The DNA of the CDR3 is TGTGCCACCAGTGCCCCGGGACTAGCGGGTGGATCCTACGAGCAGTACTTC. Protein product: CATSAPGLAGGSYEQYF.

The CDR3 region has the DNA TGCGCCAGCAGCCTACTAGCGGGAAGTTCCAATGAGCAGTTCTTC. Its translation is CASSLLAGSSNEQFF. This chain uses TRBV4-1 with TRBJ2-1, with 10 bases aligning to TRBD2. The CDR3 contains 15 residues. V was clipped by 4 bases and J by 6 bases; unmatched bases: 6. From germline, CDR1 is MGHRA and CDR2 YSYEKL.